This T cell receptor (beta chain) was identified during a study of T cells expressing NK-cell markers. The overall study: The authors derived TCR beta repertoires from sorted CD3+CD56+NKG2C+, CD3+CD56+NKG2C- and CD3+CD56-NKG2C+ T cells.

Judged by frequency, this clonotype is medium-sized. Its specificity is unknown. Findings and limits, study-wide: It remained uncertain whether the expanded NKG2C+ T cell clones were specific for HCMV antigens. More than 5 of the donors carried dominant NKG2C+ clonotypes that took up 1.0-7.0% of their CD8+ T cells.

The germline CDR1 and CDR2 sequences are SQVTM and ANQGSEA. The CDR3 length is 17 residues. Reanalyzing the 5' RACE reads, TCRdb keeps one entry per CDR3 protein, without DNA. Recorded here are about 8,000 distinct CDR3 sequences; the top ten clones represent roughly 10%. This rearrangement joins TRBV29-1 to TRBJ1-2; TCRdb designates TRBD1, a call that cannot be tested without DNA. This clonotype was sampled from a young man in good health. The sample consisted of blood T cells: a sorted CD56 or NKG2C T cell subset, CD4+ or CD8+ T cells, or bulk PBMC T cells (not recorded which). CDR3 in amino acids: CSVEEPGQGKRGYGYTF.